Sequencing of this TCR beta chain was carried out in a study of vaccination effects on CD4 cells after COVID-19. The CDR3 length is 15 residues. V was clipped by 5 bases and J by 8 bases, with 18 bases between them. CDR1 and CDR2 from the germline V gene are SNHLY and FYNNEI. On roughly day 10 of culture, CD4+ T cells were separated out. Vaccine recipients, nucleocapsid antibody negative, had no prior SARS-CoV-2 infection. Cells had half their medium changed to IL-2 medium on days 3 and 7. Generated by immunoSEQ multiplex PCR, the TCRdb table keeps only in-frame clones and is missing some. The sample contains roughly 34,000 clones, 70% of which appear only once. This clone was counted between two and nine times. What it recognizes is unknown.

The rearrangement uses TRBV2 and TRBJ1-4, with D perhaps TRBD1 (5 bases). This clonotype was obtained from a human donor who received a COVID-19 vaccine. This material consisted of CD4+ T cells from PBMCs cultured without peptide, taken before COVID-19 vaccination. The CDR3 nucleotides are TGTGCCAGCAGTAAGAGCGGGGCGCGGGAAGAAAAACTGTTTTTT. Amino acid sequence: CASSKSGAREEKLFF.